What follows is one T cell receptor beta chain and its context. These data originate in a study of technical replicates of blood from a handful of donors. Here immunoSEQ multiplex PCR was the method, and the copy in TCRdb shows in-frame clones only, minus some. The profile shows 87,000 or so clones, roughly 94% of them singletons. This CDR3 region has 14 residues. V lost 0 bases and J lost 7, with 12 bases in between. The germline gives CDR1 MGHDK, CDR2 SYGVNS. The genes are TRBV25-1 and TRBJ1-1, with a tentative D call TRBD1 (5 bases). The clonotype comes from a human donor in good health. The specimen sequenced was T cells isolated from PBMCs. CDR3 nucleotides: TGTGCCAGCAGTGAATACTGGCAGGGCGGTGAAGCTTTCTTT. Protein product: CASSEYWQGGEAFF.